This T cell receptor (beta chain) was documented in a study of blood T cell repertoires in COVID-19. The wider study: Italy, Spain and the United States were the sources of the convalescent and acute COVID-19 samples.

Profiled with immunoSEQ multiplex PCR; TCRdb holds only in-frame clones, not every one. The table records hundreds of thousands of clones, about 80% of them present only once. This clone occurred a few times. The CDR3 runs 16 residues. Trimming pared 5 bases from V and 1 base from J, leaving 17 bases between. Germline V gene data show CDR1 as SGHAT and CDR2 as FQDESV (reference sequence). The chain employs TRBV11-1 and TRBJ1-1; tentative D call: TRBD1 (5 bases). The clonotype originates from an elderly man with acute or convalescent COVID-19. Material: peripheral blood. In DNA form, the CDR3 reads TGTGCCAGCAGCCCAGGGACTCCGGGGCCGAACACTGAAGCTTTCTTT. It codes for CASSPGTPGPNTEAFF.